This T cell receptor beta chain is drawn from a study of cytomegalovirus exposure and HLA in healthy donors. Regarding the study as a whole: Excluded were some V segments that proved indistinguishable, including TRBV6-2 and TRBV6-3. When the data were analyzed later, several of the most significant clusters appeared to be linked to common viral pathogens.

Primers: 60 Vbeta forward and 13 Jbeta reverse. Only in-frame clones appear in the TCRdb table, and some are missing; sequencing was by immunoSEQ multiplex PCR. The data show about 140,000 clones, around three quarters seen once. Trimming shortened V by 6 bases and J by 3 bases, and 11 bases separated the two germline ends. This CDR3 is built from 13 residues. Germline CDR1 reads MNHEY; CDR2 reads SMNVEV (reference sequence). As for this clone: Its specificity is not known.

Specimen: PBMCs. The chain uses TRBV27 and TRBJ1-2; D is unresolved. This clonotype originated in a man aged 40-49 years in good health and CMV-seropositive. In DNA, the CDR3 is TGTGCCAGCAGCCCCACCCCGGACTATGGCTACACCTTC. Protein product: CASSPTPDYGYTF.